The 5 T cell receptor beta chains below all came from one sample that was sequenced in a study of blood T cell repertoires in COVID-19. Measured with immunoSEQ multiplex PCR; TCRdb has only the in-frame clones, and not every one. The sample has 250,000 or so clones, roughly 84% seen once. Sequencing was carried out using peripheral blood. All receptors come from a woman aged 40-49 years who had recovered from COVID-19.

The rearrangement uses TRBV19 and TRBJ2-1; possible D gene TRBD2, 7 bases. Trimming cost V 0 bases and J 5 bases, with 14 bases left between them. Germline V gene data show CDR1 as LNHDA and CDR2 as SQIVND (reference sequence). The CDR3 runs to 16 residues. The CDR3 bases are TGTGCCAGTAGTATAGATCGGACGCGGGGGCACAATGAGCAGTTCTTC. This sequence encodes CASSIDRTRGHNEQFF.

The V call is TRBV6-5, the J call TRBJ2-5, with D possibly being TRBD1 (6 bases). V lost 2 bases and J lost 6, with 10 bases in between. Germline CDR1 reads MNHEY; CDR2 reads SVGAGI. This CDR3 comprises 13 residues. The CDR3 sequence: CASSYNREKTQYF. The CDR3 nucleotides are TGTGCCAGCAGTTACAACAGGGAAAAGACCCAGTACTTC.

The rearrangement links TRBV5-4 to TRBJ1-1; tentatively, D is TRBD1 (5 bases). V lost 2 bases, J lost 5 bases, and 28 bases lay in between. CDR1 is SGHNT and CDR2 is YYREEE in the germline V gene (reference sequence). CDR3 length equals 19 residues. The CDR3 DNA sequence: TGTGCCAGCAGCTTCCCCCCCCATTGGGGGGAACCCGAGGGGACTGAAGCTTTCTTT. Its translation: CASSFPPHWGEPEGTEAFF.

In this sample, this clone turned up once. This chain connects TRBV7-9 to TRBJ1-4; D is unclear. This CDR3 contains 14 residues. Deletions cut 5 bases from V and 3 bases from J, with 10 bases between. Germline CDR1 and CDR2: SEHNR and FQNEAQ (reference sequence). This CDR3 is CASSLTDPNEKLFF. CDR3 bases: TGTGCCAGCAGCCTTACAGATCCTAATGAAAAACTGTTTTTT.

The V call is TRBV11-2, the J call TRBJ2-7; tentative D call: TRBD2 (7 bases). CDR1 and CDR2 from the germline V gene are SGHAT and FQNNGV. The CDR3 loop spans 15 amino acids. V was shortened by 0 bases and J by 4 bases, with 13 bases between the two germline ends. CDR3 sequence reads: CASSLEVGGEYEQYF. Here the CDR3 DNA reads TGTGCCAGCAGCTTAGAGGTAGGGGGGGAATACGAGCAGTACTTC.